The source of this T cell receptor beta chain is a study of blood T cell repertoires in COVID-19 (dated by TCRdb to about 2020). A note on the overall study: Samples covering the acute and convalescent phases of COVID-19 were provided by collaborators in the United States, Italy and Spain. Nearly every sample came with metadata listing a de-identified subject ID, COVID-19 status, age in years and sex. The material from the prospective study consisted of cDNA or gDNA derived from T cells, B-cell-depleted T cells, or PBMCs. The repertoires were released in a freely available public database meant as a resource for research on the immune response to SARS-CoV-2. HLA class I and class II types, where available, came from metadata supplied by the sample provider rather than from assay-based typing. The samples were drawn from two sources: the first 160 participants of the ongoing ImmuneRACE study, and 1,000 to 1,500 subjects contributed by 6 global collaborators. Subjects who had been exposed to COVID-19, were actively infected with it, or had recovered from it provided the deeply sampled blood TCRbeta repertoires that made up the dataset. Beyond this particular receptor, the publication reports: The amount of clinical and demographic metadata varied by source and participant and was provided uncurated.

Turning to this clone: No antigen is known for it. Base qualities were left out, and no much larger clone turns up one base away.

TCRbeta CDR3 regions were amplified from genomic DNA using the immunoSEQ Assay, a bias-controlled multiplex PCR. The paper's processing steps were these. Nucleated cell counts per sample were estimated from amplification of reference gene primers within the assay. To quantify the absolute abundance of each unique TCRbeta CDR3 rearrangement, sequence reads were collapsed and filtered. For each sample, productive Simpson clonality was calculated as the square root of Simpson's diversity index across productive rearrangements. Sourced from immuneACCESS, this table was stored by TCRdb with only in-frame sequences that have V and J called. A share of the clones is absent; for the studies checked, an unresolved V gene accounts for under half, and the remainder has no known explanation. D and trimming come from the DNA, and the V and J calls and clone size come from that table. This sample comprises more than 200,000 clones, about 85% of them detected only once. In total, the top ten clones hold under 5.5% of the sample.

From cysteine to phenylalanine, the CDR3 is 14 amino acids long. Only the CDR3 DNA stays, 42 bases, in frame from base 1. As encoded in the germline V gene, CDR1 is MNHEY while CDR2 is SVGEGT. V lost 2 bases and J lost 8 bases, and the count of bases not matched to a germline gene is 8. Each collaborating institution followed its own protocols to collect whole blood in K2EDTA tubes. For TCRbeta analysis, collaborators shipped samples in one of three forms: frozen whole blood, isolated PBMCs, or DNA extracted from either of those sample types. The V and J segments used are TRBV6-2 or TRBV6-3 and TRBJ1-2; 7 bases in the junction line up with TRBD1. Sequencing was done on a sample of peripheral blood. This clonotype originated in a man aged 60-69 years with acute or convalescent COVID-19. The CDR3 has the sequence CASSYTDRARGYTF. The nucleotides are TGTGCCAGCAGTTACACCGACAGGGCTCGCGGCTACACCTTC.